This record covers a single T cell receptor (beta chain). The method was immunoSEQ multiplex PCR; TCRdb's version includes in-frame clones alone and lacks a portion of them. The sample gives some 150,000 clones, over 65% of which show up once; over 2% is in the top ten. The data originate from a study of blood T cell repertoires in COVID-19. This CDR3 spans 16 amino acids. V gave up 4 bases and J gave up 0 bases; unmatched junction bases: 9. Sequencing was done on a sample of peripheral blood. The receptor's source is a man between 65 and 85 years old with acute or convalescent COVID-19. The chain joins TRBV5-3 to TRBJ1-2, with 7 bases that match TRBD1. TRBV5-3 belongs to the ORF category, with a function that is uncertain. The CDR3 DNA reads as TGTGCCAGAAGCCCCGACAGGGACAGAGCTAACTATGGCTACACCTTC. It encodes CARSPDRDRANYGYTF.